The next 11 T cell receptor beta chains were all read from a single sample in a study of T cell responses to AZD1222 COVID-19 vaccine. Repertoires were generated with immunoSEQ multiplex PCR, while TCRdb's copy carries only in-frame clones and drops some. Of some 150,000 clones in the sample, 70% to 90% were seen once. The sequenced sample was peripheral blood, obtained on day 0 of AZD1222 vaccination. The receptor set was obtained from an adult in good health.

The J gene is TRBJ1-5, the V gene TRBV3-1 (or the pseudogene TRBV3-2); D is uncertain. V gave up 4 bases and J gave up 9 bases, with 13 bases separating them. Germline values: CDR1 LGHDT, CDR2 YNNKEL (reference sequence). This CDR3 region has 13 residues. The DNA for the CDR3 is TGTGCCAGCAGCCGAACAGTGAATGGGCCCCAGCATTTT. This sequence encodes CASSRTVNGPQHF.

The gene calls are TRBV14 and TRBJ1-6; no firm D call. The CDR3 runs to 15 residues. V shed 3 bases and J shed 7 bases, with 13 bases lying between them. The germline CDR1 and CDR2 sequences are SGHDN and FVKESK. The CDR3 DNA reads as TGTGCCAGCAGCCAGCAGACATCCGGGAATTCACCCCTCCACTTT. Translation gives CASSQQTSGNSPLHF. The full variable domain, rest sourced from reference TRBV14 and TRBJ1-6, is EAGVTQFPSHSVIEKGQTVTLRCDPISGHDNLYWYRRVMGKEIKFLLHFVKESKQDESGMPNNRFLAERTGGTYSTLKVQPAELEDSGVYFCASSQQTSGNSPLHFGNGTRLTVT.

The chain is built from TRBV19 and TRBJ2-2; unclear D gene. Germline values: CDR1 LNHDA, CDR2 SQIVND (reference sequence). CDR3 size: 11 residues. Trimming removed 3 bases at V and 6 bases at J, with 2 bases between. The CDR3 reads CASSIPGELFF. The DNA for the CDR3 is TGTGCCAGTAGTATTCCCGGGGAGCTGTTTTTT.

This chain connects TRBV24-1 to TRBJ2-3, with 8 bases matching TRBD2. Germline V gene data show CDR1 as KGHDR and CDR2 as SFDVKD. The CDR3 length is 15 residues. V lost 0 bases and J lost 5; bases outside the gene matches: 3. CDR3 nucleotides: TGTGCCACCAGTGATTTGCGGGAGGGCCTAGATACGCAGTATTTT. This encodes CATSDLREGLDTQYF.

The chain couples TRBV11-1 to TRBJ1-1, with 8 nucleotides matching TRBD1. The CDR3 covers 16 residues. V shed 4 bases, J shed 1 base, and the junction held 8 bases outside the gene matches. Looked up from germline, CDR1 is SGHAT and CDR2 is FQDESV (reference sequence). The CDR3 loop reads CASSSHRGFGNTEAFF. DNA for the CDR3: TGTGCCAGCAGCTCACACAGGGGGTTTGGGAACACTGAAGCTTTCTTT.

The chain recombines TRBV4-2 with TRBJ2-7; D might be TRBD1 (5 bases). Germline lookup yields CDR1 LGHNA and CDR2 YNFKEQ. V lost 1 base, J lost 6 bases, and 10 bases lay in between. This CDR3 comprises 13 residues. CDR3 in amino acids: CASSQVGEGEQYF. CDR3 coding DNA: TGTGCCAGCAGCCAAGTAGGGGAAGGCGAGCAGTACTTC.

The chain carries TRBV28 and TRBJ1-4; TRBD1 might be the D (5 bases). The germline CDR1 and CDR2 sequences are MDHEN and SYDVKM. V was trimmed by 2 bases and J by 1 base, leaving 8 bases between them. This CDR3 contains 15 residues. In DNA form, the CDR3 reads TGTGCCAGCAGTTTAGGAGGGGTAACTAATGAAAAACTGTTTTTT. This gives the protein CASSLGGVTNEKLFF.

The CDR3 nucleotides are TGTGCTAGTGGTTTGGGGTTGGAGCAGTACTTC. Amino acid sequence: CASGLGLEQYF. The chain links TRBV12-5 to TRBJ2-7, with D hard to call. This CDR3 has 11 amino acids. Trimming shortened V by 1 base and J by 7 bases, and 5 bases separated the two germline ends. Germline CDR1 and CDR2: LGHNT and FRNRAP.

The rearrangement links TRBV5-6 to TRBJ2-7, with a possible D match to TRBD2 (6 bases). Germline V gene sequence: CDR1 SGHDT, CDR2 YYEEEE. The germline V and J ends were trimmed by 0 bases and 3 bases, with 10 bases remaining between them. This CDR3 has 14 residues. CDR3 amino acids: CASSLGGTLYEQYF. DNA of the CDR3: TGTGCCAGCAGCTTGGGAGGGACTCTCTACGAGCAGTACTTC.

The gene calls are TRBV7-9 and TRBJ1-1; D gene ambiguous. The V end lost 5 bases, the J end lost 1 base, and 14 bases lay between the germline ends. The germline CDR1 and CDR2 sequences are SEHNR and FQNEAQ (reference sequence). This CDR3 comprises 15 residues. The CDR3 nucleotides are TGTGCCAGCAGCCCGTCTCGTGGAGGGAACACTGAAGCTTTCTTT. Translated, it gives CASSPSRGGNTEAFF.

In this sample, this clone turned up a few times. The V gene is TRBV7-9, the J gene TRBJ2-1; maybe TRBD1 (5 bases). V was trimmed by 1 base and J by 6 bases, leaving 13 bases between them. Germline V gene data show CDR1 as SEHNR and CDR2 as FQNEAQ (reference sequence). CDR3 length: 15 amino acids. The CDR3 sequence is CASSLVEGAFNEQFF. The CDR3 DNA sequence: TGTGCCAGCAGCTTAGTGGAAGGGGCATTCAATGAGCAGTTCTTC.